This T cell receptor (beta chain) is from a study of cytomegalovirus exposure and HLA in healthy donors. Primers for the PCR totalled 60 Vbeta and 13 Jbeta. The data were produced by immunoSEQ multiplex PCR, yet TCRdb's version contains in-frame clones alone and is incomplete. This sample has 270,000 or so clones; 86% occur once, and the top ten carry 3.5% to 4.5%. The CDR3 is 14 amino acids. From germline, CDR1 is MNHEY and CDR2 SVGAGI. Trimming at V came to 6 bases and at J to 6 bases, leaving 6 bases not matched to a gene. The chain joins TRBV6-5 to TRBJ1-5; 9 bases align to TRBD1. The TCR was taken from a man in his forties in good health and CMV-seropositive. Material: PBMCs. CDR3 residues: CASRATGGSQPQHF. The CDR3 DNA follows: TGTGCCAGCAGGGCCACAGGGGGCAGTCAGCCCCAGCATTTT.